Sequencing of this T cell receptor (beta chain) was carried out in a study of CD8+ T cells in alopecia areata (dated by TCRdb to the late 2010s). A note on the overall study: The treated patients took part in an open-label pilot trial in which moderate-to-severe alopecia areata was treated with oral tofacitinib at 5 to 10 mg twice daily. Patients received tofacitinib for 6 to 18 months and were then followed off drug for 6 months to check for delayed response and recurrence. In both human patients and the C3H/HeJ mouse model, the study applied high-throughput TCRbeta sequencing to look at T cell clonal expansion in alopecia areata. Human TCRbeta sequencing covered scalp tissue and sorted CD4+ and CD8+ peripheral blood T cells from patchy and totalis/universalis alopecia areata patients and healthy controls. Biopsies were taken from tofacitinib-treated patients at baseline and at 4 and 24 weeks of treatment, and a later scalp biopsy was taken in several of the tofacitinib-treated patients. Scalp clonality was compared among normal scalp (n=4), patchy alopecia areata scalp (n=8), and alopecia totalis/universalis scalp (n=8). RNA came from the PAXgene miRNA kit for fixed scalp, the miRNeasy kit for PBMCs, and the RNeasy kit for mouse skin. TCRbeta CDR3 regions were amplified by immunoSEQ multiplex PCR using 35 Vbeta forward and 13 Jbeta reverse primers.

The sample's time point label, in plain terms: baseline before oral tofacitinib. Lesional scalp punch biopsies and peripheral blood were obtained from alopecia areata patients. PBMCs were isolated by density centrifugation and stained for CD3, CD4 and CD8, and CD4+ and CD8+ T cells were sorted on a FACSAria. For this clone: This receptor's antigen is unknown. No much larger clone is present one base from it, and per-base qualities are unavailable.

Taken from cysteine to phenylalanine, the CDR3 has 13 residues. Just the 39-base CDR3 DNA is kept, in frame starting at base 1. Trimming removed 0 bases from V and 0 bases from J, leaving 5 bases between the germline ends. The germline V gene (reference sequence) sets CDR1 to GTSNPN and CDR2 to SVGIG. The library was generated by the immunoSEQ multiplex PCR assay. RNA was extracted from all samples and reverse transcribed into cDNA as template for TCR sequencing. First-strand cDNA was synthesized using SuperScript III with a 2:1 mix of oligo-dT and random hexamers. Amplification bias was assessed with a synthetic immune receptor repertoire, and residual bias was removed computationally. In the source study's methods: Raw reads were preprocessed to remove errors, and CDR3 was defined by IMGT conventions from the conserved cysteine to phenylalanine. Clonality was computed by normalizing Shannon entropy by log2 of the number of productive unique TCRs and subtracting the result from 1. Whether scalp clones were CD4 or CD8 was inferred by matching scalp TCRbeta sequences against CD4 and CD8 repertoires sorted from blood. The immuneACCESS repertoire file appears here via TCRdb, limited to in-frame rearrangements. These files lack a portion of the clones; in checked studies, under half of the deficit traces to unresolved V genes, and the cause of the others is not known. V, J and clone size were drawn from that table, and D and trimming were deduced from the DNA. The sample includes some 180,000 clones, with roughly 60% observed a single time. The ten largest clones take up over 1.5% of the sample.

General findings and caveats noted by the study authors: Compared with normal scalp, lesional scalp had higher clonality and more expanded CD8+ clones, particularly in alopecia totalis/universalis, a pattern that suggests antigenic drive. Compared with mice, TCR sequences shared between patients were less clear, possibly partly because of HLA diversity across the patient population. Scalp TCR repertoire analysis is complicated because resident alphabeta T cells in normal human skin are also sequenced, whereas mouse skin is dominated by gammadelta T cells.

The chain is encoded by TRBV30 joined to TRBJ1-1, with the D gene uncertain. The material was CD4+ T cells sorted from blood, obtained at week 0. The clonotype was recovered from a human donor with alopecia areata. The CDR3 here reads CAWSVRVNTEAFF. The DNA reads as follows: TGTGCCTGGAGTGTACGCGTGAACACTGAAGCTTTCTTT.